This T cell receptor beta chain stems from a study of a mutant IDH1 vaccine in newly diagnosed glioma. Study-wide context: Previous treatment comprised radiotherapy, temozolomide, or both, mostly both.

This clone qualifies as medium-sized. The antigen remains unidentified. Study-wide results and caveats: In approximately 92% of patients, immune responses induced by the vaccine occurred. Seemingly, pseudoprogression had no relation to changes in the top peripheral T cell clonotypes.

Trimming pared 1 base from V and 0 bases from J, leaving 13 bases between. Germline V gene sequence: CDR1 SGHDN, CDR2 FVKESK. This CDR3 is 16 amino acids long. Documented time point: baseline, week 1 (first vaccination visit). The treatment denotes: pre-vaccination baseline after standard-of-care therapy. Each astrocytoma in the donors was new, WHO grade 3 or 4, IDH1-mutant and ATRX-lost. The method was immunoSEQ multiplex PCR; TCRdb's version includes in-frame clones alone and lacks a portion of them. The data show 75,000 to 100,000 clones, roughly 87% seen once. The TCR was taken from a man aged 40-49 years with glioma. Some clones in this sample may be carry-over from other donors' samples. The V call is TRBV14, the J call TRBJ2-7; tentative D call: TRBD1 (5 bases). The sequenced sample was PBMCs, obtained from a glioma patient treated with radiotherapy, temozolomide or both. The CDR3 DNA follows: TGTGCCAGCAGCCAAGGACAGTCAACGAGCTCCTACGAGCAGTACTTC. It encodes CASSQGQSTSSYEQYF.